This entry lists 27 T cell receptor beta chains sequenced from one sample in a study of T cells in Graves' hyperthyroidism and ophthalmopathy. RNA transcripts provided the source from which TCR beta CDR3 regions were amplified. TCR CDR3 underwent first-round RT-PCR with the HTBI primer set. In TCRdb, the multiplex PCR reads were re-called with MiXCR into one record per CDR3 protein. The data hold about 350,000 distinct CDR3 sequences, with roughly 18% observed a single time. Sequenced material: blood. These receptor sequences come from a woman in her forties with Graves' ophthalmopathy.

This clonotype has a count of ten or more. This sequence joins TRBV30 and TRBJ2-2, with no clear D. This CDR3 region has 14 residues. The germline V gene has CDR1 GTSNPN and CDR2 SVGIG (reference sequence). The V end lost 0 bases, the J end lost 4 bases, and 9 bases lay between the germline ends. The DNA of the CDR3 is TGTGCCTGGAGTGTACTTCAGACCACCGGGGAGCTGTTTTTT. Its translation is CAWSVLQTTGELFF. The full variable domain, with the rest looked up from reference TRBV30 and TRBJ2-2, is SQTIHQWPATLVQPVGSPLSLECTVEGTSNPNLYWYRQAAGRGLQLLFYSVGIGQISSEVPQNLSASRPQDRQFILSSKKLLLSDSGFYLCAWSVLQTTGELFFGEGSRLTVL.

The sample holds many counts of this clonotype. The chain couples TRBV4-3 to TRBJ2-7, with D perhaps TRBD2 (5 bases). Germline CDR1 and CDR2: LGHNA and YSLEER. V lost 0 bases and J lost 3, with 9 bases in between. The CDR3 is 14 residues long. CDR3 in DNA: TGCGCCAGCAGCCAAGATCCACGGGACTACGAGCAGTACTTC. Residues: CASSQDPRDYEQYF.

The rearrangement uses TRBV27 and TRBJ2-7, with D unclear. This CDR3 has 15 amino acids. Trimming left V 7 bases short and J 0 bases short, with 16 bases between. CDR1 and CDR2 (germline): MNHEY, SMNVEV (reference sequence). The CDR3 reads CASMGKSKDSYEQYF. CDR3 bases: TGTGCCAGCATGGGGAAGAGCAAAGACTCCTACGAGCAGTACTTC.

The chain links TRBV3-1 to TRBJ2-2; D is unclear. The germline CDR1 and CDR2 sequences are LGHDT and YNNKEL (reference sequence). The CDR3 runs to 13 residues. V lost 1 base and J 4 bases, leaving 4 bases between the germline ends. The CDR3 is CASSQVFTGELFF. The CDR3 DNA sequence: TGTGCCAGCAGCCAAGTCTTCACCGGGGAGCTGTTTTTT.

The sample holds many counts of this clonotype. J is TRBJ2-5 and V is TRBV11-2; possibly TRBD1 or TRBD2 for D (5 bases each). The V end was cut by 1 base, the J end by 4 bases, with 13 bases between. CDR1 and CDR2 from the germline V gene are SGHAT and FQNNGV. This CDR3 comprises 15 residues. The CDR3 DNA reads as TGTGCCAGCAGCTTAGGTGGGACGATCCGAGAGACCCAGTACTTC. Its protein product is CASSLGGTIRETQYF.

This clonotype occurred many times. The chain employs TRBV6-1 and TRBJ2-7; D uncertain. The germline gives CDR1 MNHNS, CDR2 SASEGT. The CDR3 spans 14 residues. Deletions cut 5 bases from V and 5 bases from J, with 16 bases between. CDR3 nucleotides: TGTGCCAGCAGTACGGACCCCCTCAGACACGAGCAGTACTTC. Translated: CASSTDPLRHEQYF.

This clonotype was seen ten or more times. The chain employs TRBV6-1 and TRBJ2-2; tentatively, D is TRBD2 (5 bases). The CDR3 is 13 residues long. V shed 8 bases and J shed 6 bases, with 13 bases lying between them. Germline V gives CDR1 MNHNS, CDR2 SASEGT. CDR3 residues: CASSQRVAGELFF. The CDR3 DNA reads as TGTGCCAGCTCCCAGAGGGTGGCCGGGGAGCTGTTTTTT.

This clonotype was seen ten or more times. This sequence joins TRBV6-5 and TRBJ2-7; TRBD1 might be the D (6 bases). This CDR3 spans 14 amino acids. Trimming cost V 7 bases and J 0 bases, with 13 bases left between them. Per the germline V gene, CDR1 is MNHEY and CDR2 is SVGAGI. For the CDR3, the DNA is TGTGCCAGCAAAAGGAGGACAGACTCCTACGAGCAGTACTTC. This sequence encodes CASKRRTDSYEQYF.

This clonotype was recorded many times. This sequence joins TRBV6-1 and TRBJ1-1; possible D gene TRBD1, 6 bases. Germline CDR1 reads MNHNS; CDR2 reads SASEGT. The CDR3 is made up of 13 amino acids. V lost 3 bases and J 6 bases, leaving 11 bases between the germline ends. CDR3 in DNA: TGTGCCAGCAGTGAGATCGAGGGGGCTGAAGCTTTCTTT. This translates into CASSEIEGAEAFF.

This clonotype was recorded at least ten times. This chain links TRBV11-2 with TRBJ2-5; the match to TRBD1 covers 7 bases. The CDR3 spans 14 residues. The germline V gene has CDR1 SGHAT and CDR2 FQNNGV. V shed 5 bases, J shed 5 bases, and the junction held 8 bases outside the gene matches. CDR3 nucleotides: TGTGCCAGCAGCCCAGGGACAGCGGCCGAGACCCAGTACTTC. It codes for CASSPGTAAETQYF. Full variable domain (remainder filled in from reference TRBV11-2 and TRBJ2-5): EAGVAQSPRYKIIEKRQSVAFWCNPISGHATLYWYQQILGQGPKLLIQFQNNGVVDDSQLPKDRFSAERLKGVDSTLKIQPAKLEDSAVYLCASSPGTAAETQYFGPGTRLLVL.

In its sample, this clonotype was seen many times. This rearrangement joins TRBV12-3 or TRBV12-4 to TRBJ2-4; D unresolved. Trimming took off 8 bases at V and 0 bases at J, with 11 bases between the two ends. This CDR3 is 14 amino acids long. CDR3: CASRLDGAKNIQYF. The CDR3 DNA is TGTGCCAGCCGACTGGACGGAGCCAAAAACATTCAGTACTTC.

CDR3 coding DNA: TGTGCCAGCAGCTTGCGAGGGGCGGGACAAGAGACCCAGTACTTC. Protein sequence: CASSLRGAGQETQYF. The chain recombines TRBV5-8 with TRBJ2-5; possibly TRBD2 for D (6 bases). There are 15 residues in the CDR3. Per the germline V gene, CDR1 is SGHTS and CDR2 is YDEGEE. Trimming pared 1 base from V and 2 bases from J, leaving 12 bases between.

The V call is TRBV28, the J call TRBJ2-7; D might be TRBD1 (6 bases). The CDR3 consists of 14 residues. Trimming removed 6 bases at V and 2 bases at J, with 14 bases between. Germline CDR1 is MDHEN and CDR2 is SYDVKM. The CDR3 DNA is TGTGCCAGCAGACCGGGACAACCCACCTACGAGCAGTACTTC. It encodes CASRPGQPTYEQYF.

Only a few counts were recorded for this clonotype. The chain links TRBV6-7 to TRBJ2-2, with TRBD2 matching over 11 bases. TRBV6-7 is sorted into the ORF group, with uncertain function. The trim removed 2 bases at V and 1 base at J, leaving 6 bases unmatched. This CDR3 is 18 amino acids long. CDR3 residues: CASSYVKGLAENTGELFF. For the CDR3, the DNA is TGTGCCAGCAGTTACGTCAAGGGACTAGCGGAGAACACCGGGGAGCTGTTTTTT.

This clonotype occurred a few times. One junction end disagrees with the germline gene, perhaps due to a read error. V is TRBV30 and J is TRBJ2-7; no definite D call. Germline loops: CDR1 GTSNPN, CDR2 SVGIG (reference sequence). The CDR3 contains 11 residues. For the CDR3, the DNA is TGTGCCTGGAGTGATCGATACGGGCAGTACTTC. Translating gives CAWSDRYGQYF.

The rearrangement uses TRBV6-5 and TRBJ2-2; D uncertain. V was clipped by 6 bases and J by 4 bases, with 9 bases between them. Germline CDR1 MNHEY, CDR2 SVGAGI. The CDR3 is 13 residues long. CDR3 amino acids: CASSYTTTGELFF. CDR3 DNA: TGTGCCAGCAGCTATACAACCACCGGGGAGCTGTTTTTT.

This clonotype was found many times. The V and J genes are TRBV7-3 and TRBJ2-5; 10 bases are shared with TRBD2. CDR3 length: 13 amino acids. The germline V gene encodes CDR1 SGHTA and CDR2 FQGTGA. J lost 5 bases, V lost 5 bases, and 2 bases had no gene match. CDR3 protein: CASSGSGRETQYF. The CDR3 DNA sequence: TGTGCCAGCAGCGGTAGCGGGAGGGAGACCCAGTACTTC.

V and J are TRBV12-3 or TRBV12-4 and TRBJ2-7; TRBD2 matches at 7 bases. The CDR3 spans 15 residues. Trimming took 6 bases from V and 2 from J; bases not matched to a gene: 10. The DNA of the CDR3 is TGTGCCAGCAGACGAAGCGGGACCCCTACCTACGAGCAGTACTTC. Its protein product is CASRRSGTPTYEQYF.

This clonotype was observed many times. The chain recombines TRBV15 with TRBJ1-3, with 8 bases that match TRBD1. V was clipped by 0 bases and J by 2 bases; unmatched bases: 0. CDR3 length equals 15 residues. Per the germline V gene, CDR1 is LNHNV and CDR2 is YYDKDF (reference sequence). CDR3 region: CATSRDRGPGNTIYF. The CDR3 DNA reads as TGTGCCACCAGCAGAGACAGGGGGCCTGGAAACACCATATATTTT.

This clonotype was observed at least ten times. J is TRBJ2-5 and V is TRBV7-2; D call uncertain. Germline V lookup: CDR1 SGHTA, CDR2 FQGNSA. The V gene lost 5 bases and the J gene lost 2 bases, with 12 bases spanning the gap. The CDR3 has 14 amino acids. CDR3: CASSPLGLQETQYF. The CDR3 nucleotides are TGTGCCAGCAGCCCACTCGGGTTACAAGAGACCCAGTACTTC.

The table lists this clonotype with many counts. The chain couples TRBV27 to TRBJ2-7; tentative D call: TRBD2 (5 bases). This CDR3 contains 15 residues. Germline V lookup: CDR1 MNHEY, CDR2 SMNVEV (reference sequence). Trimming took 10 bases from V and 2 from J, leaving 21 bases between them. The chain's CDR3 is CATKSTPGGAYEQYF. The CDR3 nucleotides are TGTGCCACCAAGTCGACGCCCGGAGGAGCCTACGAGCAGTACTTC.

As concerns this clonotype: A read error may produce the germline difference seen at one junction end. The V call is TRBV7-2, the J call TRBJ1-1; D is unclear. This CDR3 has 13 residues. Per germline, CDR1 SGHTA and CDR2 FQGNSA. The CDR3 DNA reads TGTGCCAGCACCTTAGGACCAAGCACTGAAGCTTTCTTT. Protein: CASTLGPSTEAFF.

This clonotype has a count of ten or more. The genes are TRBV6-2 or TRBV6-3 and TRBJ2-7, with 13 bases that match TRBD2. The CDR3 sequence is 19 residues long. CDR1 MNHEY and CDR2 SVGEGT come from the germline V gene. J gave up 0 bases and V 4 bases, and 12 bases lay outside the gene matches. CDR3 loop: CASSSRGLAGKGRSYEQYF. In nucleotides, the CDR3 is TGTGCCAGCAGTTCCCGGGGACTAGCGGGAAAGGGGCGCTCCTACGAGCAGTACTTC.

The chain couples TRBV9 to TRBJ1-2; 8 bases agree with TRBD1. V lost 0 bases and J lost 10; bases outside the gene matches: 14. This CDR3 is 16 amino acids long. Germline V gives CDR1 SGDLS, CDR2 YYNGEE. Here the CDR3 reads CASSVALVGQGTSYTF. For the CDR3, the DNA is TGTGCCAGCAGCGTAGCACTCGTCGGACAGGGTACTTCCTACACCTTC. The full variable domain, in which reference TRBV9 and TRBJ1-2 provide the parts outside the CDR3, is DSGVTQTPKHLITATGQRVTLRCSPRSGDLSVYWYQQSLDQGLQFLIQYYNGEERAKGNILERFSAQQFPDLHSELNLSSLELGDSALYFCASSVALVGQGTSYTFGSGTRLTVV.

This clonotype was recorded at least ten times. The V gene is TRBV6-5, the J gene TRBJ2-2, with D possibly matching TRBD2 (6 bases). This CDR3 has 13 residues. The germline gives CDR1 MNHEY, CDR2 SVGAGI. The V end was cut by 4 bases, the J end by 6 bases, with 9 bases between. CDR3 sequence: CASSSSGSGELFF. The CDR3, as DNA: TGTGCCAGCAGTTCAAGCGGGTCCGGGGAGCTGTTTTTT.

This clonotype was recorded many times. The chain combines TRBV20-1 with TRBJ1-5; no firm D call. With 0 bases removed from V and 4 bases from J, the gap between germline ends came to 13 bases. This CDR3 region has 15 residues. From germline, CDR1 is DFQATT and CDR2 SNEGSKA (reference sequence). CDR3 sequence reads: CSAREVGRVNQPQHF. In DNA, the CDR3 is TGCAGTGCTAGAGAGGTAGGGAGGGTGAATCAGCCCCAGCATTTT.

A remark on this clonotype: A read error may be the cause here, since a much bigger clone is one base away. The conserved closing phenylalanine or tryptophan is absent in this CDR3, likely reflecting a read error. V is TRBV6-1 and J is TRBJ2-2; 9 nucleotides agree with TRBD1. J gave up 7 bases and V 2 bases, and 8 bases lay outside the gene matches. This CDR3 spans 16 amino acids. The germline V gene encodes CDR1 MNHNS and CDR2 SASEGT. The DNA for the CDR3 is TGTGCCAGCAGTGAAAATCCGGACAGGGGTGGCGGGGAGCTGTTTTCT. Translation: CASSENPDRGGGELFS.